The entry below gives a single TCR beta chain sequence along with its context. What it binds is unknown. Trimming removed 6 bases from V and 5 bases from J, with 22 bases in between. The CDR3 length is 16 residues. The data were taken from a study of T cells after yellow fever vaccination. Study information: SMART-Seq v4 Ultra Low Input prepared libraries from low-cell fractions. Regarding the study as a whole: Overlap between CD4 and CD8 compartments was detected for a small share of clonotypes.

5'RACE template switching added a universal primer site and UMIs to TCR cDNA. TCRdb analysed the 5' RACE reads with MiXCR anew, one entry per CDR3 protein. The sample carries more than 450,000 distinct CDR3 sequences, 21% recorded once. This rearrangement joins TRBV12-3 or TRBV12-4 to TRBJ1-1, with D maybe TRBD1 (6 bases). This sequence was found in a young man who received the YFV17D yellow fever vaccine. Sequencing was performed on PBMCs, taken less than 25 days after the first yellow fever vaccination. This CDR3 is CASSRFRPGVTTEAFF. The CDR3 nucleotides read TGTGCCAGCAGCCGTTTCCGTCCAGGGGTTACGACTGAAGCTTTCTTT.